These T cell receptor beta chains were read from a single sample in a study of blood T cell repertoires in COVID-19. Here immunoSEQ multiplex PCR was the method, and the copy in TCRdb shows in-frame clones only, minus some. The repertoire includes 130,000 to 150,000 clones, approximately 91% of them detected once, and about 2.3% sits in the top ten. Sequencing used peripheral blood. The receptors were gathered from a human donor in a cohort sampled during active COVID-19. Each CDR3 is given with its conserved first and last residue. D genes are given only for firm matches. Only part of the rows carry a size: once, few, many, or a class if the clone is expanded.

>TRBV11-1|.|TRBJ1-1|.
CASSLVQNTEAFF
TGTGCCAGCAGCTTAGTCCAGAACACTGAAGCTTTCTTT
>TRBV19|TRBD1|TRBJ1-2|.
CASRRGQGGGYGYTF
TGTGCCAGTAGACGGGGACAGGGAGGAGGGTATGGCTACACCTTC
>TRBV6-6|.|TRBJ2-3|.
CASSYSGKSRTDTQYF
TGTGCCAGCAGTTACTCGGGCAAATCTCGCACAGATACGCAGTATTTT
>TRBV7-9|TRBD1|TRBJ1-4|.
CASSSTGPGEKLFF
TGTGCCAGCAGCTCGACAGGGCCGGGGGAAAAACTGTTTTTT
>TRBV7-3|TRBD1|TRBJ2-1|once
CASSLNPPTGAGYNEQFF
TGTGCCAGCAGCTTAAACCCACCAACAGGGGCTGGATACAATGAGCAGTTCTTC
>TRBV6-6|.|TRBJ2-4|.
CASSFSGQGAKNIQYF
TGTGCCAGCAGTTTTTCAGGGCAGGGGGCCAAAAACATTCAGTACTTC
>TRBV6-2/TRBV6-3|.|TRBJ1-6|.
CASSYSAPGNSPLHF
TGTGCCAGCAGTTACTCAGCCCCCGGGAATTCACCCCTCCACTTT
>TRBV30|TRBD2|TRBJ2-1|.
CAWSLLSGRAWDEQFF
TGTGCCTGGAGCCTCTTGAGCGGGAGGGCCTGGGATGAGCAGTTCTTC
>TRBV19|TRBD2|TRBJ2-3|.
CASSRLLGTSGSSTDTQYF
TGTGCCAGTAGTAGACTGCTAGGGACTAGCGGGAGTAGCACAGATACGCAGTATTTT
>TRBV5-1|.|TRBJ2-2|.
CASSFRQNTGELFF
TGCGCCAGCAGCTTTAGACAGAACACCGGGGAGCTGTTTTTT
>TRBV11-2|.|TRBJ1-1|.
CASSFGEGPGTEAFF
TGTGCCAGCAGCTTTGGTGAGGGCCCAGGTACTGAAGCTTTCTTT
>TRBV5-6|TRBD2|TRBJ2-1|.
CASSSSKLAGVGNEQFF
TGTGCCAGCAGCAGCTCCAAGCTAGCGGGGGTGGGTAATGAGCAGTTCTTC
>TRBV28|TRBD1|TRBJ2-5|.
CASSITGGQETQYF
TGTGCCAGCAGTATTACAGGGGGCCAAGAGACCCAGTACTTC
>TRBV4-2|TRBD1|TRBJ1-2|.
CASSPINRGRTNGYTF
TGTGCCAGCAGCCCTATCAACAGGGGACGAACGAATGGCTACACCTTC
>TRBV6-2/TRBV6-3|.|TRBJ1-1|.
CASSYVWGTGEMNTEAFF
TGTGCCAGCAGTTACGTCTGGGGCACGGGCGAGATGAACACTGAAGCTTTCTTT
>TRBV19|.|TRBJ1-1|.
CASSISTGAEAFF
TGTGCCAGTAGTATTTCAACGGGGGCTGAAGCTTTCTTT
>TRBV6-2/TRBV6-3|.|TRBJ2-3|few
CASSGDYMAQYF
TGTGCCAGCAGTGGAGACTATATGGCGCAGTATTTT
>TRBV5-1|TRBD1|TRBJ1-4|.
CASSLGGQGTEKLFF
TGCGCCAGCAGCTTGGGCGGACAGGGGACTGAAAAACTGTTTTTT
>TRBV19|.|TRBJ2-7|.
CASRQGPRPSEQYF
TGTGCCAGTAGGCAGGGGCCTCGTCCGTCCGAGCAGTACTTC
>TRBV9|.|TRBJ1-3|.
CASSVQTGPGNTIYF
TGTGCCAGCAGCGTACAAACAGGCCCTGGAAACACCATATATTTT
>TRBV18|TRBD1|TRBJ2-5|.
CASSPRGTGTGNQETQYF
TGTGCCAGCTCACCACGGGGTACCGGGACAGGGAATCAAGAGACCCAGTACTTC
>TRBV6-2/TRBV6-3|TRBD1|TRBJ2-7|.
CASSSQGQDSYEQYF
TGTGCCAGCAGTTCCCAGGGACAGGACTCCTACGAGCAGTACTTC
>TRBV2|TRBD2|TRBJ2-7|.
CASGRLAGTSEQYF
TGTGCCAGCGGTCGGCTAGCGGGTACTAGTGAGCAGTACTTC
>TRBV10-3|.|TRBJ2-7|.
CAISGDRGQLHNYEQYF
TGTGCCATCAGTGGAGACAGAGGACAGTTACACAACTACGAGCAGTACTTC
>TRBV5-1|.|TRBJ2-1|.
CASSLDVASSYNEQFF
TGCGCCAGCAGCTTGGACGTAGCGAGCTCCTACAATGAGCAGTTCTTC
>TRBV7-2|.|TRBJ2-6|.
CASSYGGSGANVLTF
TGTGCCAGCAGCTACGGAGGGTCTGGGGCCAACGTCCTGACTTTC
>TRBV30|.|TRBJ2-3|once
CAWSVRGGGARGTDTQYF
TGTGCCTGGAGTGTACGAGGCGGAGGGGCGCGGGGCACAGATACGCAGTATTTT
>TRBV5-6|TRBD2|TRBJ2-2|.
CASSGASGRVGGELFF
TGTGCCAGCAGTGGGGCTAGCGGGAGAGTTGGCGGGGAGCTGTTTTTT
>TRBV4-2|.|TRBJ1-6|.
CASSQDMGGDSPLHF
TGTGCCAGCAGCCAAGATATGGGAGGGGACTCACCCCTCCACTTT
>TRBV7-2|.|TRBJ1-5|few
CASSPTSTNQPQHF
TGTGCCAGCAGCCCGACAAGTACCAATCAGCCCCAGCATTTT
>TRBV14|TRBD1|TRBJ2-1|.
CASSPLRDRGNEQFF
TGTGCCAGCAGCCCGCTCCGGGACAGGGGCAATGAGCAGTTCTTC
>TRBV10-3|TRBD2|TRBJ2-3|.
CAISEVSSGRQSDTQYF
TGTGCCATCAGTGAGGTGTCTAGCGGGAGGCAATCAGATACGCAGTATTTT
>TRBV15|.|TRBJ2-7|.
CATSRGQDTSYEQYF
TGTGCCACCAGCAGAGGTCAGGACACCTCCTACGAGCAGTACTTC
>TRBV6-5|.|TRBJ2-7|.
CASSSRLDSYEQYF
TGTGCCAGCAGTTCAAGACTTGACTCCTACGAGCAGTACTTC
>TRBV3-1/TRBV3-2|.|TRBJ2-5|.
CASSQGRLQETQYF
TGTGCCAGCAGCCAAGGGAGACTACAAGAGACCCAGTACTTC